This T cell receptor (beta chain) came from a study of blood T cell repertoires in COVID-19. Study at large: The United States, Italy and Spain provided the acute and convalescent COVID-19 samples. Sample material is recorded as cDNA or gDNA derived from T cells, B-cell-depleted T cells, or PBMCs.

The ends lost 5 bases at V and 7 bases at J; junction bases unmatched: 5. From germline, CDR1 is SGHNT and CDR2 YENEEA. This CDR3 has 13 residues. In the source study's methods: Amplifying reference gene primers gave estimates of nucleated cell counts. Sequencing was performed with immunoSEQ multiplex PCR; in TCRdb, only in-frame clones are kept and a portion is missing. That table gives V, J and clone size, and the DNA gave D and trimming. The data show approximately 69,000 clones, roughly 80% seen once. Sequences were obtained from peripheral blood. The genes are TRBV11-3 and TRBJ1-3; 7 nucleotides match TRBD1. The source of this sequence is a man aged 60-69 years with acute or convalescent COVID-19. The CDR3 spells CASSTGVGNTIYF. The DNA for the CDR3 is TGTGCCAGCAGCACAGGGGTCGGGAACACCATATATTTT.